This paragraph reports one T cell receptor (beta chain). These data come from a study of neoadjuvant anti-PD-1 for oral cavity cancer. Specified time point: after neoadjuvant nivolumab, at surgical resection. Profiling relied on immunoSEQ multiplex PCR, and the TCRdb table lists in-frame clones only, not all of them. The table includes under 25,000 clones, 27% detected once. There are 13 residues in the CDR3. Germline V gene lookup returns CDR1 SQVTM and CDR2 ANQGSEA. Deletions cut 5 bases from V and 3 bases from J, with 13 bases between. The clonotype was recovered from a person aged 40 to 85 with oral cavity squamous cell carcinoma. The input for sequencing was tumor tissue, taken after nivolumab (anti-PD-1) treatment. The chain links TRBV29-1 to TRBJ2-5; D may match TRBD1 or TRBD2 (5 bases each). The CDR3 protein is CSVSGTWKETQYF. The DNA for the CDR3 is TGCAGCGTTTCCGGGACGTGGAAAGAGACCCAGTACTTC.